Listed below are T cell receptor beta chains from one sample, sequenced in a study of T cells in Graves' hyperthyroidism and ophthalmopathy. TCRdb itself ran the multiplex PCR reads through MiXCR, one entry per CDR3 protein. The sample includes some 650,000 distinct CDR3 sequences, roughly a sixth of them seen just once. The sequencing input was blood. The receptor source for this set is a woman aged 40 to 55 with Graves' ophthalmopathy. The CDR3 runs from the conserved cysteine through the conserved F or W. The D gene is left open where the match is weak. Only some rows state a clone size, as once, few, many or a class for expanded clones.

V	length	size	D	J	CDR3	DNA
TRBV5-1	15	-	TRBD2	TRBJ2-5	CASSPAGGLAETQYF	TGTGCCAGCAGCCCCGCCGGAGGACTAGCAGAGACCCAGTACTTC
TRBV3-1	15	many	TRBD1	TRBJ1-2	CASSHLDRGGYGYTF	TGTGCCAGCAGCCACCTAGACAGGGGAGGCTATGGCTACACCTTC
TRBV11-2	16	-	TRBD2	TRBJ2-3	CASSQVARLAQDTQYF	TGTGCCAGCAGCCAAGTGGCGAGACTAGCGCAAGATACGCAGTATTTT
TRBV5-1	13	-	-	TRBJ2-2	CASSLEGLRELFF	TGCGCCAGCAGCTTAGAGGGGCTCCGGGAGCTGTTTTTT
TRBV5-6	15	few	-	TRBJ2-5	CASSYDRTVQETQYF	TGTGCCAGCAGCTACGATCGGACTGTCCAAGAGACCCAGTACTTC
TRBV13	13	-	-	TRBJ2-1	CASSLFPVDEQFF	TGTGCCAGCAGCTTATTCCCGGTAGATGAGCAGTTCTTC
TRBV5-1	13	-	-	TRBJ1-2	CASRLQENYGYTF	TGCGCCAGCCGCCTACAGGAAAACTATGGCTACACCTTC
TRBV20-1	16	many	-	TRBJ1-1	CSAREPKGIMNTEAFF	TGCAGTGCTAGAGAGCCGAAGGGGATAATGAACACTGAAGCTTTCTTT
TRBV2	14	few	-	TRBJ1-6	CASSLNMGGSPLHF	TGTGCCAGCAGTTTGAACATGGGCGGTTCACCCCTCCACTTT
TRBV11-2	12	many	-	TRBJ2-1	CASSLPGYEQFF	TGTGCCAGCAGTCTCCCGGGATATGAGCAGTTCTTC
TRBV4-1	14	-	TRBD1	TRBJ2-2	CASSQGRGRGELFF	TGCGCCAGCAGCCAGGGCAGGGGGCGCGGGGAGCTGTTTTTT
TRBV2	13	-	TRBD1	TRBJ1-1	CASSGQGAGEAFF	TGTGCCAGCAGTGGACAGGGGGCGGGTGAAGCTTTCTTT
TRBV20-1	14	many	TRBD2	TRBJ2-1	CSARRTSGNNEQFF	TGCAGTGCTAGGCGGACTAGCGGGAACAATGAGCAGTTCTTC
TRBV11-2	13	many	-	TRBJ2-7	CASSLQVPYEQYF	TGTGCCAGCAGCTTGCAGGTTCCCTACGAGCAGTACTTC
TRBV3-1	14	many	-	TRBJ1-6	CASSRDTTHSPLHF	TGTGCCAGCAGCCGAGACACTACGCATTCACCCCTCCACTTT
TRBV2	15	many	-	TRBJ2-1	CASSETLVRGNEQFF	TGTGCCAGCAGTGAAACACTAGTGCGAGGCAATGAGCAGTTCTTC
TRBV7-9	14	few	-	TRBJ2-4	CASSTAGAKNIQYF	TGTGCCAGCAGCACCGCGGGAGCCAAAAACATTCAGTACTTC
TRBV2	16	many	TRBD2	TRBJ2-5	CASCGSGSRKQETQYF	TGTGCCAGCTGCGGTAGCGGGAGTAGAAAACAAGAGACCCAGTACTTC
TRBV5-5	19	many	-	TRBJ1-6	CASSLRWAGKIVSHSPLHF	TGTGCCAGCAGCTTGCGGTGGGCAGGGAAGATTGTATCTCATTCACCCCTCCACTTT
TRBV20-1	17	many	-	TRBJ1-2	CSARDSLSWGSSYGYTF	TGCAGTGCTAGAGATTCCCTTTCGTGGGGCTCCAGCTATGGCTACACCTTC
TRBV18	13	many	-	TRBJ2-1	CASSPSLTNEQFF	TGTGCCAGCTCACCATCCCTGACGAATGAGCAGTTCTTC
TRBV18	12	many	-	TRBJ1-2	CASSPYTGDYTF	TGTGCCAGCTCACCCTACACAGGAGACTACACCTTC